This entry describes one T cell receptor beta chain. Antigen specificity is unknown. Trimming removed 6 bases from V and 4 bases from J; junction bases left unmatched: 6. The CDR3 length is 14 residues. Per germline, CDR1 ENHRY and CDR2 SYGVKD. This specimen belongs to a study of beta chain features in type 1 diabetes. The overall study: All samples together contributed 100 million to 120 million sorted cells for examination.

All of the isolated RNA was reverse transcribed, so expressed TCRB transcripts were sequenced. Sequenced naive, central memory and regulatory T cell samples produced an average of about 3.9 million reads. Data came from immunoSEQ multiplex PCR; TCRdb stores just in-frame clones and leaves some out. The table records roughly 280,000 clones, around 24% of them present only once. Findings and limits, study-wide: Unsettled here was the matter of whether HLA type influences TCRB rearrangement. Shorter TCRB CDR3s, moderately but significantly so, marked every one of the four CD4+ subsets in Type 1 diabetes patients.

Populations obtained by sorting all exceeded 95% purity. The TCR originated in a woman aged 25-40 years with type 1 diabetes. Sequencing input: naive CD4+ T cells from blood. This chain connects TRBV10-3 to TRBJ2-1; 7 positions match TRBD2. The CDR3, as DNA: TGTGCCATCAGCCCCACTAGCGAGTACAATGAGCAGTTCTTC. This sequence encodes CAISPTSEYNEQFF.